The 3 T cell receptor beta chains in this list originate from one sample, sequenced in a study of identical twins. TCRdb re-derived calls from the 5' RACE reads in MiXCR, one entry per CDR3 protein. The table lists 650,000 to 750,000 distinct CDR3 sequences, over 20% of them singletons. This same sample was also part of a study on T cells expressing NK-cell markers.

Sequences were obtained from PBMCs. The origin of the receptors is a woman aged 18-30 years in good health.

The chain is built from TRBV15 and TRBJ2-7; D remains ambiguous. This CDR3 is built from 12 residues. The germline V gene has CDR1 LNHNV and CDR2 YYDKDF (reference sequence). V gave up 6 bases and J gave up 2 bases, with 8 bases separating them. In DNA form, the CDR3 reads TGTGCCACCAGTAAAGCCACCTACGAGCAGTACTTC. This translates into CATSKATYEQYF.

The chain links TRBV12-3 or TRBV12-4 to TRBJ2-2, with D perhaps TRBD2 (6 bases). The CDR3 spans 14 residues. Trimming shortened V by 5 bases and J by 5 bases, and 12 bases separated the two germline ends. The CDR3 DNA reads as TGTGCCAGCAGTCGACGGAGGGGAACCGGGGAGCTGTTTTTT. Encoded protein: CASSRRRGTGELFF.

This chain links TRBV20-1 with TRBJ2-4; the D is unclear. V was cut by 3 bases and J by 6 bases, with 6 bases left in between. The CDR3 totals 11 residues. Germline values: CDR1 DFQATT, CDR2 SNEGSKA (reference sequence). This CDR3 reads CSASHGNIQYF. In DNA, the CDR3 is TGCAGTGCTAGTCACGGAAACATTCAGTACTTC.